The 24 T cell receptor beta chains below come from one sample, sequenced in a study of PD-L1 blockade in urothelial cancer. Produced via immunoSEQ multiplex PCR; TCRdb's table is partial and in-frame only. Here the sample spans tens of thousands of clones, 84% being singletons. Time point noted: pretreatment peripheral blood. The source was PBMCs, collected around atezolizumab (anti-PD-L1) treatment. The receptors were gathered from a middle-aged man with urothelial cancer.

In DNA form, the CDR3 reads TGTGCCAGCTCACGACGACTAGCGGGGGGTACCTCCTACAATGAGCAGTTCTTC. Protein product: CASSRRLAGGTSYNEQFF. The gene calls are TRBV18 and TRBJ2-1; 13 bases are a match to TRBD2. Germline V lookup: CDR1 KGHSH, CDR2 LQKENI. The CDR3 is 18 residues long. J lost 0 bases, V lost 4 bases, and 6 bases had no gene match.

The V gene is TRBV15, the J gene TRBJ2-2; no clear D. V lost 0 bases and J 5 bases, leaving 7 bases between the germline ends. CDR1 and CDR2 (germline): LNHNV, YYDKDF (reference sequence). CDR3 length: 14 residues. CDR3 loop: CATSRDPRTGELFF. The CDR3, as DNA: TGTGCCACCAGCAGAGATCCCAGGACCGGGGAGCTGTTTTTT. Supplemented by reference TRBV15 and TRBJ2-2, the full variable domain reads DAMVIQNPRYQVTQFGKPVTLSCSQTLNHNVMYWYQQKSSQAPKLLFHYYDKDFNNEADTPDNFQSRRPNTSFCFLDIRSPGLGDTAMYLCATSRDPRTGELFFGEGSRLTVL.

In its sample, this clone ranks as medium-sized. The genes are TRBV7-2 and TRBJ2-7; 9 nucleotides line up with TRBD1. This CDR3 spans 16 amino acids. Unmatched junction bases numbered 5, after V lost 2 bases and J lost 0 bases. Germline V CDR1 and CDR2: SGHTA, FQGNSA. The CDR3 DNA follows: TGTGCCAGCAGCTTAACCGGGACAGGGCTCTCCTACGAGCAGTACTTC. Encoded protein: CASSLTGTGLSYEQYF.

The chain combines TRBV6-1 with TRBJ2-7; 7 bases agree with TRBD1. This CDR3 is 11 amino acids long. The V gene end was trimmed by 6 bases and the J gene end by 6 bases; junction bases not matched to a gene: 2. Germline V CDR1 and CDR2: MNHNS, SASEGT. The CDR3 nucleotides are TGTGCCAGCAGGAGACAGGGCGAGCAGTACTTC. It yields the protein CASRRQGEQYF.

This chain links TRBV4-1 with TRBJ2-1; 12 positions match TRBD2. The ends lost 3 bases at V and 3 bases at J; junction bases unmatched: 0. The CDR3 totals 15 residues. Germline assignment: CDR1 MGHRA and CDR2 YSYEKL. The CDR3 bases are TGCGCCAGCAGCCAGACTAGCGGGAGCTACAATGAGCAGTTCTTC. Translating gives CASSQTSGSYNEQFF.

The rearrangement joins TRBV19 to TRBJ2-1; 10 nucleotides line up with TRBD2. CDR3 length equals 16 residues. CDR1 and CDR2 from the germline V gene are LNHDA and SQIVND (reference sequence). V dropped 5 bases and J dropped 4; count of bases not matched to a gene: 8. CDR3 in DNA: TGTGCCAGTAGTGAACAACCTAGCGGGGGTTACAATGAGCAGTTCTTC. This codes for CASSEQPSGGYNEQFF. The full variable domain, in which reference TRBV19 and TRBJ2-1 provide the parts outside the CDR3, is DGGITQSPKYLFRKEGQNVTLSCEQNLNHDAMYWYRQDPGQGLRLIYYSQIVNDFQKGDIAEGYSVSREKKESFPLTVTSAQKNPTAFYLCASSEQPSGGYNEQFFGPGTRLTVL.

The V gene is TRBV15, the J gene TRBJ1-1; TRBD1 aligns across 11 bases. V trimming: 6 bases; J trimming: 6 bases; junction bases outside the gene matches: 6. The CDR3 totals 14 residues. Germline assignment: CDR1 LNHNV and CDR2 YYDKDF (reference sequence). This CDR3 reads CATRPDRGLAEAFF. DNA for the CDR3: TGTGCCACCAGACCGGACAGGGGGCTCGCTGAAGCTTTCTTT. Filled out from reference TRBV15 and TRBJ1-1, the complete variable domain reads DAMVIQNPRYQVTQFGKPVTLSCSQTLNHNVMYWYQQKSSQAPKLLFHYYDKDFNNEADTPDNFQSRRPNTSFCFLDIRSPGLGDTAMYLCATRPDRGLAEAFFGQGTRLTVV.

This CDR3 reads CASSWVGLAGGDEQFF. The CDR3 region has the DNA TGTGCCAGCAGTTGGGTAGGACTAGCGGGAGGCGATGAGCAGTTCTTC. This chain links TRBV6-6 with TRBJ2-1; 14 bases fit TRBD2. Germline CDR1 is MNHNY and CDR2 is SVGAGI (reference sequence). The CDR3 is made up of 16 amino acids. The V segment lost 4 bases and the J segment 8 bases; nucleotides outside the gene matches: 7.

CDR3 region: CSVEDRFRQANYGYTF. The CDR3 DNA is TGCAGCGTTGAAGATCGATTCAGGCAGGCAAACTATGGCTACACCTTC. The genes are TRBV29-1 and TRBJ1-2; no reliable D call. The CDR3 spans 16 residues. Germline V gene sequence: CDR1 SQVTM, CDR2 ANQGSEA. V shed 0 bases and J shed 2 bases, with 16 bases lying between them.

In its sample, this clone was seen once. J is TRBJ1-1 and V is TRBV6-5, with a tentative D call TRBD1 (5 bases). V was cut by 0 bases and J by 0 bases, with 8 bases left in between. The CDR3 totals 15 residues. Germline V gives CDR1 MNHEY, CDR2 SVGAGI. CDR3 nucleotides: TGTGCCAGCAGTTACTCGTCGACAGTGAACACTGAAGCTTTCTTT. Encoded protein: CASSYSSTVNTEAFF.

V is TRBV7-6 and J is TRBJ2-1; D may be TRBD1 (6 bases). Deletions cut 5 bases from V and 10 bases from J, with 15 bases between. CDR1 SGHVS and CDR2 FNYEAQ come from the germline V gene. The CDR3 consists of 13 residues. The CDR3 here is CASSLYGTPEQFF. Written as DNA, the CDR3 is TGTGCCAGCAGCCTATACGGGACACCCGAGCAGTTCTTC.

The chain is built from TRBV5-1 and TRBJ2-1, with 12 bases identical to TRBD2. The CDR3 runs to 17 residues. Per the germline V gene, CDR1 is SGHRS and CDR2 is YFSETQ. V shed 4 bases and J 6 bases; nucleotides not matched to a gene: 11. The CDR3 region is CASSPLLTSGSINEQFF. DNA of the CDR3: TGCGCCAGCAGCCCCCTCCTGACTAGCGGGAGCATCAATGAGCAGTTCTTC. Filled out from reference TRBV5-1 and TRBJ2-1, the complete variable domain reads KAGVTQTPRYLIKTRGQQVTLSCSPISGHRSVSWYQQTPGQGLQFLFEYFSETQRNKGNFPGRFSGRQFSNSRSEMNVSTLELGDSALYLCASSPLLTSGSINEQFFGPGTRLTVL.

The chain employs TRBV7-9 and TRBJ2-1; TRBD2 is a possible D gene (6 bases). Germline CDR1 reads SEHNR; CDR2 reads FQNEAQ (reference sequence). Trimming took off 5 bases at V and 7 bases at J, with 21 bases between the two ends. There are 16 residues in the CDR3. For the CDR3, the DNA is TGTGCCAGCAGCCTCACGGGCGGGACTCGCCTAAATGAGCAGTTCTTC. This gives the protein CASSLTGGTRLNEQFF.

The chain uses TRBV27 and TRBJ2-2; TRBD2 aligns across 8 bases. V lost 6 bases and J lost 6; bases outside the gene matches: 12. Germline V gene lookup returns CDR1 MNHEY and CDR2 SMNVEV (reference sequence). The CDR3 totals 16 residues. This CDR3 reads CASSLPPGGIAGELFF. The CDR3 DNA is TGTGCCAGCAGCCTCCCCCCGGGAGGGATAGCCGGGGAGCTGTTTTTT.

This chain connects TRBV5-1 to TRBJ2-3, with no clear D. The length of the CDR3 is 11 residues. CDR1 SGHRS and CDR2 YFSETQ come from the germline V gene. Trimming removed 4 bases at V and 4 bases at J, with 4 bases between. In nucleotides, the CDR3 is TGCGCCAGCAGCGAGGCAGATACGCAGTATTTT. Translation gives CASSEADTQYF.

The chain recombines TRBV9 with TRBJ2-7; the D gene is possibly TRBD2 (6 bases). The CDR3 extends over 16 amino acids. The germline V and J ends were trimmed by 4 bases and 3 bases, with 20 bases remaining between them. CDR1 is SGDLS and CDR2 is YYNGEE in the germline V gene. CDR3 protein: CASSNPPGGSLYEQYF. For the CDR3, the DNA is TGTGCCAGCAGCAACCCGCCCGGGGGTTCCCTCTACGAGCAGTACTTC.

V is TRBV28 and J is TRBJ2-2, with TRBD2 as a possible D gene (5 bases). The V end was cut by 7 bases, the J end by 7 bases, with 10 bases between. Per the germline V gene, CDR1 is MDHEN and CDR2 is SYDVKM. The CDR3 is 12 residues long. CDR3 sequence reads: CASKSGYGELFF. The CDR3 nucleotides are TGTGCCAGCAAATCGGGATACGGGGAGCTGTTTTTT.

CDR3 sequence reads: CASSGQGAGNTIYF. DNA of the CDR3: TGCGCCAGCAGCGGACAGGGAGCTGGAAACACCATATATTTT. The chain employs TRBV5-1 and TRBJ1-3; 8 bases match TRBD1. The V segment lost 4 bases and the J segment 2 bases; nucleotides outside the gene matches: 2. CDR1 SGHRS and CDR2 YFSETQ come from the germline V gene. The CDR3 is made up of 14 amino acids.

The V and J genes are TRBV27 and TRBJ2-3, with TRBD2 identical over 11 bases. Losses at the gene ends were 4 bases for V and 3 bases for J; bases not matched to a gene: 6. The CDR3 consists of 16 residues. Germline V CDR1 and CDR2: MNHEY, SMNVEV (reference sequence). The CDR3 loop reads CASSSRRTSGTDTQYF. The CDR3 DNA reads TGTGCCAGCAGTTCTCGGAGGACTAGCGGGACAGATACGCAGTATTTT.

V gene TRBV18 combines with J gene TRBJ2-1; D is uncertain. The CDR3 has 13 residues. V lost 5 bases and J 8 bases, leaving 13 bases between the germline ends. The germline V gene has CDR1 KGHSH and CDR2 LQKENI. CDR3 sequence (DNA): TGTGCCAGCTCAGGCAGAGCTAGGTATGAGCAGTTCTTC. Amino acid sequence: CASSGRARYEQFF.

The chain combines TRBV29-1 with TRBJ2-5; TRBD1 might be the D (7 bases). V lost 2 bases and J lost 4, with 20 bases in between. Looked up from germline, CDR1 is SQVTM and CDR2 is ANQGSEA. The CDR3 sequence is 16 residues long. Here the CDR3 reads CSVEPRQGGSRETQYF. Written as DNA, the CDR3 is TGCAGCGTTGAACCTAGACAGGGAGGATCCAGAGAGACCCAGTACTTC. The entire variable domain, with the rest obtained from reference TRBV29-1 and TRBJ2-5, is as follows: SAVISQKPSRDICQRGTSLTIQCQVDSQVTMMFWYRQQPGQSLTLIATANQGSEATYESGFVIDKFPISRPNLTFSTLTVSNMSPEDSSIYLCSVEPRQGGSRETQYFGPGTRLLVL.

The chain is built from TRBV28 and TRBJ2-5; 9 bases match TRBD2. With V trimmed by 8 bases and J by 3 bases, 13 bases remained unmatched. CDR3 length: 16 amino acids. The V gene's germline CDR1 is MDHEN and CDR2 SYDVKM. CDR3 residues: CASLTAQRGREETQYF. CDR3 DNA: TGTGCCAGCCTCACGGCGCAGCGCGGGAGGGAAGAGACCCAGTACTTC.

This chain uses TRBV5-4 with TRBJ1-4, with TRBD1 matching 7 bases. The CDR3 covers 14 residues. Germline CDR1 SGHNT, CDR2 YYREEE (reference sequence). Trimming removed 4 bases from V and 8 bases from J; junction bases left unmatched: 8. The CDR3 loop is CASSARQGSEKLFF. The CDR3 nucleotides are TGTGCCAGCAGCGCAAGACAGGGTAGCGAAAAACTGTTTTTT.

The chain is built from TRBV15 and TRBJ2-2, with 8 bases matching TRBD2. The trim removed 5 bases at V and 8 bases at J, leaving 13 bases unmatched. The CDR3 length is 16 residues. From germline, CDR1 is LNHNV and CDR2 YYDKDF (reference sequence). The DNA of the CDR3 is TGTGCCACCAGCCGAGGGGGACTAGAAATTCGAGGGGAGCTGTTTTTT. Residues: CATSRGGLEIRGELFF.